This is a list of T cell receptor beta chains from one sample in a study of cytomegalovirus exposure and HLA in healthy donors. Sequencing used immunoSEQ multiplex PCR; TCRdb keeps in-frame clones, though not all of them. The table lists about 170,000 clones, approximately 65% of them singletons. Sequenced input: PBMCs. The receptors stem from a man aged 35-49 years in good health and CMV-seronegative. The CDR3 runs from the conserved cysteine through the conserved F or W. The D gene is left open where the match is weak. Size values are once, few and many counts, or a class for expanded clones, and some rows have none.

>TRBJ2-1|few|TRBV14|TRBD2
TGTGCCAGCAAAACGGGACTAGCGCTCGATGAGCAGTTCTTC
CASKTGLALDEQFF
>TRBJ2-1|NA|TRBV19|TRBD1
TGTGCCAGTAGCTTTGACAGGGTGGACAATGAGCAGTTCTTC
CASSFDRVDNEQFF
>TRBJ2-7|once|TRBV15|TRBD2
TGTGCCACCAGCAGAGCCGGGACTAGCGGACCGTCCTACGAGCAGTACTTC
CATSRAGTSGPSYEQYF
>TRBJ1-2|NA|TRBV7-3|NA
TGTGCCAGCAGCTTTACAGACCTGCGCGGCTACACCTTC
CASSFTDLRGYTF
>TRBJ2-1|few|TRBV6-1|NA
TGTGCCAGCAGTGATTCCGCGTTACGGAATGAGCAGTTCTTC
CASSDSALRNEQFF
>TRBJ2-3|NA|TRBV7-9|TRBD1
TGTTCCAGCAGCTTCGGGGACAGGGTAACGGCAGATACGCAGTATTTT
CSSSFGDRVTADTQYF
>TRBJ2-1|NA|TRBV7-2|TRBD2
TGTGCCAGCAGTCGCCCGGGACTAGCGGGAGGGCCCTCCTACAATGAGCAGTTCTTC
CASSRPGLAGGPSYNEQFF
>TRBJ2-1|NA|TRBV12-2|NA
TGTGCAAGTCGCTTAGAAACAGAACTAGCGGGGCTATCCTACAATGAGCAGTTCTTC
CASRLETELAGLSYNEQFF
>TRBJ2-5|NA|TRBV7-2|TRBD1
TGTGCCAGCAGCTTGGACAGGGGGCGGGGGGAGACCCAGTACTTC
CASSLDRGRGETQYF
>TRBJ2-1|NA|TRBV11-3|TRBD2
TGTGCCAGCAGCGAGGGAGGGTCCTACAATGAGCAGTTCTTC
CASSEGGSYNEQFF
>TRBJ1-4|NA|TRBV19|NA
TGTGCCAGTAGGAACAGACGCGGGCTAGACGAAAAACTGTTTTTT
CASRNRRGLDEKLFF
>TRBJ2-7|NA|TRBV6-5|TRBD1
TGTGCCAGCAGCGGTGGACAGGGGCCCTCCTACGAGCAGTACTTC
CASSGGQGPSYEQYF
>TRBJ2-7|NA|TRBV7-2|TRBD2
TGTGCCAGCAGCTTAGTCGGGAGCGGGAACGAGCAGTACTTC
CASSLVGSGNEQYF
>TRBJ1-1|NA|TRBV5-4|NA
TGTGCCAGCAGCTTTGGCCCCAGGGCCGAAGCTTTCTTT
CASSFGPRAEAFF
>TRBJ1-2|few|TRBV7-9|NA
TGTGCCAGCAGCGAAAGGGGGGGGACAAGGGGGTCTTGGGTTGATGGCTACACCTTC
CASSERGGTRGSWVDGYTF
>TRBJ2-5|once|TRBV7-6|TRBD2
TGTGCCAGCAGCTTACTAGCGGGGGGTAGGGGCCCCCAAGAGACCCAGTACTTC
CASSLLAGGRGPQETQYF